This T cell receptor beta chain was sequenced in a study of blood T cell repertoires in COVID-19. TCRdb's table, derived via immunoSEQ multiplex PCR, lists solely in-frame clones and lacks some. Of 200,000 to 300,000 clones in the sample, 85% to 90% were seen once. The sample holds one count of this clone. CDR1 is GTSNPN and CDR2 is SVGIG in the germline V gene (reference sequence). The CDR3 loop spans 14 amino acids. Trimming removed 5 bases from V and 8 bases from J, with 18 bases in between. The source is a middle-aged man who had recovered from COVID-19. Sequenced input: PBMCs or T cells enriched from blood (not recorded which). This rearrangement joins TRBV30 to TRBJ1-4; D call uncertain. CDR3 protein: CAWGEGHGGEKLFF. The DNA for the CDR3 is TGTGCCTGGGGGGAGGGCCACGGAGGGGAAAAACTGTTTTTT. The full variable domain, its missing parts supplied by reference TRBV30 and TRBJ1-4, is SQTIHQWPATLVQPVGSPLSLECTVEGTSNPNLYWYRQAAGRGLQLLFYSVGIGQISSEVPQNLSASRPQDRQFILSSKKLLLSDSGFYLCAWGEGHGGEKLFFGSGTQLSVL.